This T cell receptor beta chain is from a study of human T cells and chemical hapten exposure. Unique molecular identifiers were attached to individual cDNA molecules within the library. Using its own MiXCR run on the RACE reads, TCRdb lists one record per CDR3 protein. The sample carries around 200,000 distinct CDR3 sequences, more than 20% recorded once. In germline, CDR1 is MNHEY, CDR2 SVGAGI. This CDR3 spans 12 amino acids. The V gene lost 10 bases and the J gene lost 8 bases, with 14 bases spanning the gap. Indicated time point: patch test 3, about 24 weeks after DPC sensitization. This sample's treatment: therapeutic diphenylcyclopropenone sensitization with weekly scalp DPC. Donors were 18 to 70-year-old alopecia patients suitable for DPC. It was unfractionated whole blood from which total RNA was extracted. The sample holds a few counts of this clonotype.

Here the sequenced sample was whole blood, taken in connection with sensitization to the hapten diphenylcyclopropenone (DPC). The chain uses TRBV6-5 and TRBJ1-4; maybe TRBD1 (5 bases). The receptor was derived from a middle-aged woman with alopecia areata. Some clones in this sample may be carry-over from other donors' samples. The CDR3 region has the DNA TGTGCCACAGCCAGGGAAGGGGAAAAACTGTTTTTT. This gives the protein CATAREGEKLFF.